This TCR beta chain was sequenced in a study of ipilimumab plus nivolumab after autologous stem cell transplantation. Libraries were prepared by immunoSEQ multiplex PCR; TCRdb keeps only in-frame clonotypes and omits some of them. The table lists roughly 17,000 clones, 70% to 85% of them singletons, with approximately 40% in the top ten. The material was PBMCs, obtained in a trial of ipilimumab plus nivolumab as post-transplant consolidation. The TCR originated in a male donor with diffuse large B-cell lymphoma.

Here the CDR3 DNA reads TGTGCCTGGAGTGTGCAGGGGAATTCACCCCTCCACTTT. Encoded protein: CAWSVQGNSPLHF. The rearrangement uses TRBV30 and TRBJ1-6; D is possibly TRBD1 (6 bases). V shed 0 bases and J shed 7 bases, with 7 bases lying between them. The CDR3 is 13 amino acids. Looked up from germline, CDR1 is GTSNPN and CDR2 is SVGIG (reference sequence).